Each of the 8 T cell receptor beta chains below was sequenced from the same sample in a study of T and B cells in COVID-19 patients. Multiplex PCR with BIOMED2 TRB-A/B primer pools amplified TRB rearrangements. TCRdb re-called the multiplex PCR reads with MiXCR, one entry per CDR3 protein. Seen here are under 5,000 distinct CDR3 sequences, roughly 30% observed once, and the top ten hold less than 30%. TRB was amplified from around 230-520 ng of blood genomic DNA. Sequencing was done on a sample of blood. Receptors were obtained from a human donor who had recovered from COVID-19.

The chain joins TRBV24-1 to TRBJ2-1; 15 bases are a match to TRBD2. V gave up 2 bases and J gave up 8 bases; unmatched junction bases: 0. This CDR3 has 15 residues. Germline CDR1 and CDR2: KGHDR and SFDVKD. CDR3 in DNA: TGTGCCACCAGTGATTGGACTAGCGGGAGGGATGAGCAGTTCTTC. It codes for CATSDWTSGRDEQFF.

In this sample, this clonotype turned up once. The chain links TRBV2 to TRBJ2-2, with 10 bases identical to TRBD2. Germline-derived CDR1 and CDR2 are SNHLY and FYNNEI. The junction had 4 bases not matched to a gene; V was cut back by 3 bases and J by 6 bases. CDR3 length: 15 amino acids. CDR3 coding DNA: TGTGCCAGCAGTGAGGTAGCGGGAGGCTCCGGGGAGCTGTTTTTT. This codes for CASSEVAGGSGELFF. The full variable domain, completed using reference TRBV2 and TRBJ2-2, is EPEVTQTPSHQVTQMGQEVILRCVPISNHLYFYWYRQILGQKVEFLVSFYNNEISEKSEIFDDQFSVERPDGSNFTLKIRSTKLEDSAMYFCASSEVAGGSGELFFGEGSRLTVL.

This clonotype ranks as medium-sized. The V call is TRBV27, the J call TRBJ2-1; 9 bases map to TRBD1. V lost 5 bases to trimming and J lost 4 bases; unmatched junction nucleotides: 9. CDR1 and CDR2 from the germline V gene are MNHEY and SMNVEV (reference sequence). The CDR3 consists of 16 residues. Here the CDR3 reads CASSLNRGRTYNEQFF. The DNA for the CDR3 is TGTGCCAGCAGTCTTAACAGGGGGCGCACGTACAATGAGCAGTTCTTC.

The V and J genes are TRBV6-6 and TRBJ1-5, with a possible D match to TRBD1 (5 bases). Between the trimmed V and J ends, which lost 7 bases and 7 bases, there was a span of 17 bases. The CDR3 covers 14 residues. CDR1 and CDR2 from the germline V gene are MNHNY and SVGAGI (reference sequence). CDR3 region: CASTPPGGGQPQHF. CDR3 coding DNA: TGTGCCAGCACCCCGCCTGGGGGTGGGCAGCCCCAGCATTTT.

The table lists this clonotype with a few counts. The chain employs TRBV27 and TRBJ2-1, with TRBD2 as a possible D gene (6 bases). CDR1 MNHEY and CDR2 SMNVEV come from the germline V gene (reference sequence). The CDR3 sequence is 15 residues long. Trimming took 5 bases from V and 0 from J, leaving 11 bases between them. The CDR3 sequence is CASSPGTFSYNEQFF. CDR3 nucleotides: TGTGCCAGCAGTCCCGGGACTTTCTCCTACAATGAGCAGTTCTTC.

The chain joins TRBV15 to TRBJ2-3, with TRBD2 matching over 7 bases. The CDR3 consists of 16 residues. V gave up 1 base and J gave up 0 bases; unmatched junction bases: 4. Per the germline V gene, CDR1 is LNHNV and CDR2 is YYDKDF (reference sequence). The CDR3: CATSRVTSPSTDTQYF. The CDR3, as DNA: TGTGCCACCAGCAGAGTGACTAGCCCTAGCACAGATACGCAGTATTTT.

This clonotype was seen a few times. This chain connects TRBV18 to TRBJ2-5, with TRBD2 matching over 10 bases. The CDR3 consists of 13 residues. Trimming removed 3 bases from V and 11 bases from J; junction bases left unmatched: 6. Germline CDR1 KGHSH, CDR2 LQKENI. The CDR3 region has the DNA TGTGCCAGCTCACCCGGACTAGCGGAAATTCAGTACTTC. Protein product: CASSPGLAEIQYF.

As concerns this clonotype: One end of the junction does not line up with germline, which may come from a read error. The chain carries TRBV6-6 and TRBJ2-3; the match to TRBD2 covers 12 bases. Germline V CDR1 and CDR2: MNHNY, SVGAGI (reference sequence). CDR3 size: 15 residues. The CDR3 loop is CASSELAGGTDKQYF. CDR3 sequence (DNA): TGTGCCAGCAGTGAACTAGCGGGAGGCACAGATAAGCAGTATTTT.